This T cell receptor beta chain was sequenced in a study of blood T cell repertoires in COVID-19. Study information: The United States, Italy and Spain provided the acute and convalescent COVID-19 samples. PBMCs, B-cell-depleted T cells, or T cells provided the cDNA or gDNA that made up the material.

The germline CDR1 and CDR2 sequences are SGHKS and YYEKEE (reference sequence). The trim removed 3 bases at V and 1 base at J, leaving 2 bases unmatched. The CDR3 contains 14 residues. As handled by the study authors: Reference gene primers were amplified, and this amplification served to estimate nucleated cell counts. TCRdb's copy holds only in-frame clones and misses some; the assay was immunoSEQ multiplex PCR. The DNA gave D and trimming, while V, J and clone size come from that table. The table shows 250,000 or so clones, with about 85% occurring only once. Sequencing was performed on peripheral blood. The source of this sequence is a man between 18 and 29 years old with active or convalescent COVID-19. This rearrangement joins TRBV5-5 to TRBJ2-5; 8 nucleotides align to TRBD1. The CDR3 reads CASSSTGVQETQYF. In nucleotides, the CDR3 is TGTGCCAGCAGCTCGACAGGGGTCCAAGAGACCCAGTACTTC.